What follows are 19 T cell receptor beta chains derived from one specimen sequenced in a study of blood T cell repertoires in COVID-19 (dated by TCRdb to 2019 to 2021). Library prep was done by the immunoSEQ multiplex PCR assay. TCRdb took over this immuneACCESS table, retaining in-frame rearrangements with V and J assigned. Such tables are incomplete; in checked studies, under half of the missing clones stem from an unresolved V gene, and the remainder is unexplained. The sample has almost 250,000 clones on record, approximately 89% of them singletons. Of the sample, 1.5% to 2% is held by the ten largest clones. The sample comprised peripheral blood. These TCRs come from a woman aged 60-75 years who had recovered from COVID-19.

The V call is TRBV7-3, the J call TRBJ1-5; unclear D gene. V dropped 5 bases and J dropped 2 bases, with 16 bases sitting between them. Germline values: CDR1 SGHTA, CDR2 FQGTGA. The CDR3 is 16 amino acids. This CDR3 is CASSPPPGKGNQPQHF. The CDR3 bases are TGTGCCAGCAGCCCCCCTCCGGGAAAGGGCAATCAGCCCCAGCATTTT.

The chain carries TRBV5-4 and TRBJ2-2; weak D call: TRBD1 (5 bases). Trimming shortened V by 1 base and J by 0 bases, and 7 bases separated the two germline ends. Germline CDR1 reads SGHNT; CDR2 reads YYREEE (reference sequence). There are 15 residues in the CDR3. CDR3 sequence reads: CASSLLTANTGELFF. CDR3 bases: TGTGCCAGCAGCTTGTTGACAGCGAACACCGGGGAGCTGTTTTTT.

J is TRBJ2-3 and V is TRBV9, with D uncertain. The CDR3 sequence is 12 residues long. V lost 4 bases to trimming and J lost 1 base, with 4 bases between them. Looked up from germline, CDR1 is SGDLS and CDR2 is YYNGEE. CDR3 sequence: CASSPGTDTQYF. The CDR3 nucleotides read TGTGCCAGCAGCCCTGGCACAGATACGCAGTATTTT.

The genes are TRBV5-1 and TRBJ2-5; TRBD1 aligns across 9 bases. V gave up 3 bases and J gave up 10 bases; unmatched junction bases: 10. CDR3 size: 14 residues. The germline CDR1 and CDR2 sequences are SGHRS and YFSETQ. The DNA of the CDR3 is TGCGCCAGCAGCTCGGGACAGGGAGGGAAGGTCCAGTACTTC. This encodes CASSSGQGGKVQYF.

The chain uses TRBV5-4 and TRBJ1-1, with D possibly TRBD1 on 6 matching bases. Germline V CDR1 and CDR2: SGHNT, YYREEE (reference sequence). This CDR3 is built from 14 residues. Trimming left V 4 bases short and J 5 bases short, with 15 bases between. In DNA form, the CDR3 reads TGTGCCAGCAGCCGGAACAGGGATGGGACTGAAGCTTTCTTT. It translates to CASSRNRDGTEAFF.

The chain couples TRBV18 to TRBJ1-3; a weak D match, TRBD1 (5 bases). This CDR3 is 15 amino acids long. V was cut by 3 bases and J by 0 bases, with 9 bases left in between. Germline CDR1 KGHSH, CDR2 LQKENI. In DNA, the CDR3 is TGTGCCAGCTCACCGGCAGGGATCTCTGGAAACACCATATATTTT. Amino acids: CASSPAGISGNTIYF.

The V call is TRBV27, the J call TRBJ1-1, with a tentative D call TRBD1 (6 bases). This CDR3 comprises 17 residues. V was pared by 8 bases and J by 5 bases, with 27 bases between. Germline-derived CDR1 and CDR2 are MNHEY and SMNVEV (reference sequence). The CDR3 region is CASQTFKGRGGRTEAFF. The CDR3 DNA sequence: TGTGCCAGCCAAACTTTTAAGGGTAGAGGGGGAAGGACTGAAGCTTTCTTT.

The chain is built from TRBV19 and TRBJ1-6; the match to TRBD1 covers 8 bases. Trimming cost V 7 bases and J 11 bases; bases outside gene matches: 10. CDR3 length: 14 amino acids. Looked up from germline, CDR1 is LNHDA and CDR2 is SQIVND (reference sequence). This chain's CDR3 is CASTRTGLRTPLHF. The CDR3, as DNA: TGTGCCAGTACCAGGACAGGGCTACGAACACCCCTCCACTTT.

This sequence joins TRBV27 and TRBJ1-5; 8 nucleotides line up with TRBD1. Germline-derived CDR1 and CDR2 are MNHEY and SMNVEV (reference sequence). The J segment lost 2 bases and the V segment lost 5 bases, leaving 5 bases of the junction unmatched. This CDR3 has 15 amino acids. The CDR3 loop is CASSLDRVGNQPQHF. The CDR3 nucleotides read TGTGCCAGCAGTCTGGACAGGGTTGGCAATCAGCCCCAGCATTTT.

The rearrangement uses TRBV19 and TRBJ1-4; perhaps TRBD1 as D (5 bases). The length of the CDR3 is 16 residues. V lost 3 bases, J lost 11 bases, and 22 bases lay in between. The germline CDR1 and CDR2 sequences are LNHDA and SQIVND (reference sequence). CDR3 region: CASSISSIQASEKLFF. DNA of the CDR3: TGTGCCAGTAGTATTTCCAGTATACAGGCTTCCGAGAAACTGTTTTTT. Looking up the rest from reference TRBV19 and TRBJ1-4 gives the full variable domain: DGGITQSPKYLFRKEGQNVTLSCEQNLNHDAMYWYRQDPGQGLRLIYYSQIVNDFQKGDIAEGYSVSREKKESFPLTVTSAQKNPTAFYLCASSISSIQASEKLFFGSGTQLSVL.

This clone was seen once. This rearrangement joins TRBV2 to TRBJ1-5, with D uncertain. Germline V lookup: CDR1 SNHLY, CDR2 FYNNEI. The CDR3 loop spans 15 amino acids. V lost 3 bases and J 7 bases, leaving 16 bases between the germline ends. The CDR3 sequence is CASSELVSPGQPQHF. CDR3 in DNA: TGTGCCAGCAGTGAGTTGGTTTCCCCAGGACAGCCCCAGCATTTT.

The chain combines TRBV4-1 with TRBJ1-1, with TRBD1 matching over 7 bases. The CDR3 extends over 20 amino acids. The germline gives CDR1 MGHRA, CDR2 YSYEKL. V shed 0 bases, J shed 4 bases, and the junction held 20 bases outside the gene matches. CDR3 residues: CASSQDYRQGGRTTGTEAFF. The CDR3 DNA sequence: TGCGCCAGCAGCCAAGACTACCGACAGGGCGGTCGGACAACGGGCACTGAAGCTTTCTTT.

Written as DNA, the CDR3 is TGTGCCAGCACTCCTACAGGGGGAAGCACTGAAGCTTTCTTT. This codes for CASTPTGGSTEAFF. The V gene is TRBV2, the J gene TRBJ1-1; 8 nucleotides line up with TRBD1. CDR1 is SNHLY and CDR2 is FYNNEI in the germline V gene. CDR3 size: 14 residues. The ends lost 7 bases at V and 4 bases at J; junction bases unmatched: 8.

The CDR3 DNA is TGTGCCAGCAGCCTCCACAGGGGGATCCGTTACAATGAGCAGTTCTTC. It translates to CASSLHRGIRYNEQFF. This chain links TRBV7-3 with TRBJ2-1; 8 nucleotides agree with TRBD1. Per germline, CDR1 SGHTA and CDR2 FQGTGA. Germline trimming cut 5 bases from V and 4 bases from J; bases unmatched to any gene: 10. CDR3 length: 16 amino acids.

The chain combines TRBV5-4 with TRBJ2-5, with 7 bases lining up with TRBD2. The CDR3 covers 13 residues. CDR1 and CDR2 (germline): SGHNT, YYREEE (reference sequence). Trimming at V came to 4 bases and at J to 4 bases, leaving 4 bases not matched to a gene. The CDR3 DNA is TGTGCCAGCAGCCTCAGCGGGGCAGAGACCCAGTACTTC. It encodes CASSLSGAETQYF.

This clone was observed many times. The chain is built from TRBV6-5 and TRBJ1-2; D might be TRBD1 (6 bases). V gave up 6 bases and J gave up 7 bases, with 12 bases separating them. CDR1 is MNHEY and CDR2 is SVGAGI in the germline V gene. This CDR3 spans 12 amino acids. The CDR3 DNA follows: TGTGCCAGCAGGTTACAGGGTTTTGGCTACACCTTC. Protein sequence: CASRLQGFGYTF.

This chain uses TRBV19 with TRBJ1-2, with 8 nucleotides matching TRBD1. V was pared by 3 bases and J by 8 bases, with 8 bases of the junction left unmatched. CDR1 is LNHDA and CDR2 is SQIVND in the germline V gene (reference sequence). The CDR3 loop spans 14 amino acids. In nucleotides, the CDR3 is TGTGCCAGTAGTATCGGGACAGGCTACTCCGGCTACACCTTC. Translating gives CASSIGTGYSGYTF.

The rearrangement uses TRBV28 and TRBJ2-7, with TRBD2 as a possible D gene (6 bases). This CDR3 is 15 amino acids long. Germline V gene lookup returns CDR1 MDHEN and CDR2 SYDVKM. V was shortened by 5 bases and J by 3 bases, with 17 bases between the two germline ends. The chain's CDR3 is CASSPPGLNDYEQYF. CDR3 DNA: TGTGCCAGCAGTCCACCGGGACTCAATGACTACGAGCAGTACTTC.

This chain connects TRBV7-9 to TRBJ2-2, with a weak D call TRBD1 (5 bases). The V gene lost 8 bases and the J gene lost 4 bases, with 14 bases spanning the gap. The CDR3 has 14 amino acids. Germline assignment: CDR1 SEHNR and CDR2 FQNEAQ (reference sequence). The CDR3 region is CASEDTLSTGELFF. The CDR3, as DNA: TGTGCCAGCGAGGACACCTTGAGCACCGGGGAGCTGTTTTTT.